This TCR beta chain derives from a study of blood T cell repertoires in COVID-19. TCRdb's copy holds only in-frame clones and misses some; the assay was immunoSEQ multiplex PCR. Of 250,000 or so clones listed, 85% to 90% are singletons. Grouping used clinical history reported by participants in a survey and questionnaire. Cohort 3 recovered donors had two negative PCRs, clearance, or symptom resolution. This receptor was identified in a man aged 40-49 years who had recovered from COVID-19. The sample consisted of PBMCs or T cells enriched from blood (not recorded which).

Here the CDR3 reads CASSRTGEYTEAFF. The CDR3 DNA is TGTGCCAGCAGTCGCACAGGGGAGTACACTGAAGCTTTCTTT. The V call is TRBV2, the J call TRBJ1-1, with 7 bases aligning to TRBD1. In germline, CDR1 is SNHLY, CDR2 FYNNEI. CDR3 length equals 14 residues. V was clipped by 5 bases and J by 3 bases; unmatched bases: 6.